Here is one T cell receptor beta chain with its context. This sample is part of a study of blood T cell repertoires in COVID-19. Study-wide context: The origin of the acute and convalescent COVID-19 samples was the United States, Italy and Spain.

Authors' analysis steps: Counts of nucleated cells, estimated from reference gene primer amplification, were obtained. Assay: immunoSEQ multiplex PCR; the TCRdb copy retains only in-frame clones and omits some. The V and J calls and clone size are taken from that table; D and trimming were inferred from the DNA. This table holds 150,000 to 200,000 clones, roughly 89% found once. Residents of under 25 US areas, aged about 18 to 89 years, made up the participants. Assignment of participants to cohorts was predicated upon participant-reported clinical history. The origin of this receptor is a woman aged 35 to 49 with acute COVID-19. Sequences were obtained from PBMCs or T cells enriched from blood (not recorded which).

The chain's CDR3 is CASRPSGGNTEAFF. The CDR3 DNA is TGTGCCAGTAGGCCCTCGGGAGGGAACACTGAAGCTTTCTTT. V gene TRBV19 combines with J gene TRBJ1-1, with D hard to call. The CDR3 consists of 14 residues. Germline V CDR1 and CDR2: LNHDA, SQIVND (reference sequence). Trimming left V 6 bases short and J 1 base short, with 12 bases between.